This T cell receptor (beta chain) comes out of a study of Ad26.COV2.S vaccination and SARS-CoV-2 variants. Study information: Intramuscular Ad26.COV2.S doses were given once or twice, 56 days apart. Points from the study as a whole: The analyses of TCR breadth and depth may have understated the size of total T cell responses.

The protocol was immunoSEQ multiplex PCR, while the TCRdb copy is restricted to in-frame clones and leaves out a portion. In the table there are about 400,000 clones, roughly 90% of which are singletons. About this clone itself: Antigen unknown.

Treatment noted: some 20 received Ad26.COV2.S at low or high dose, single or two shots; several received placebo; per-sample allocation not given. Samples were taken on day 63 after the first vaccine or placebo injection. Vaccination used an Ad26 vector expressing Wuhan-strain SARS-CoV-2 spike. The material sequenced was peripheral blood, taken in a trial of Ad26.COV2.S vaccine versus placebo. The receptor's source is a person between 18 and 65 years old who received the Ad26.COV2.S COVID-19 vaccine or a placebo.

CDR3 amino acids: CASSSTGITDTQYF. DNA of the CDR3: TGTGCCAGCAGCTCAACAGGTATCACAGATACGCAGTATTTT. This chain connects TRBV7-3 to TRBJ2-3; a weak D match, TRBD1 (5 bases). This CDR3 spans 14 amino acids. Germline V CDR1 and CDR2: SGHTA, FQGTGA. Trimming stripped 4 bases from V and 2 bases from J, with 10 bases between.